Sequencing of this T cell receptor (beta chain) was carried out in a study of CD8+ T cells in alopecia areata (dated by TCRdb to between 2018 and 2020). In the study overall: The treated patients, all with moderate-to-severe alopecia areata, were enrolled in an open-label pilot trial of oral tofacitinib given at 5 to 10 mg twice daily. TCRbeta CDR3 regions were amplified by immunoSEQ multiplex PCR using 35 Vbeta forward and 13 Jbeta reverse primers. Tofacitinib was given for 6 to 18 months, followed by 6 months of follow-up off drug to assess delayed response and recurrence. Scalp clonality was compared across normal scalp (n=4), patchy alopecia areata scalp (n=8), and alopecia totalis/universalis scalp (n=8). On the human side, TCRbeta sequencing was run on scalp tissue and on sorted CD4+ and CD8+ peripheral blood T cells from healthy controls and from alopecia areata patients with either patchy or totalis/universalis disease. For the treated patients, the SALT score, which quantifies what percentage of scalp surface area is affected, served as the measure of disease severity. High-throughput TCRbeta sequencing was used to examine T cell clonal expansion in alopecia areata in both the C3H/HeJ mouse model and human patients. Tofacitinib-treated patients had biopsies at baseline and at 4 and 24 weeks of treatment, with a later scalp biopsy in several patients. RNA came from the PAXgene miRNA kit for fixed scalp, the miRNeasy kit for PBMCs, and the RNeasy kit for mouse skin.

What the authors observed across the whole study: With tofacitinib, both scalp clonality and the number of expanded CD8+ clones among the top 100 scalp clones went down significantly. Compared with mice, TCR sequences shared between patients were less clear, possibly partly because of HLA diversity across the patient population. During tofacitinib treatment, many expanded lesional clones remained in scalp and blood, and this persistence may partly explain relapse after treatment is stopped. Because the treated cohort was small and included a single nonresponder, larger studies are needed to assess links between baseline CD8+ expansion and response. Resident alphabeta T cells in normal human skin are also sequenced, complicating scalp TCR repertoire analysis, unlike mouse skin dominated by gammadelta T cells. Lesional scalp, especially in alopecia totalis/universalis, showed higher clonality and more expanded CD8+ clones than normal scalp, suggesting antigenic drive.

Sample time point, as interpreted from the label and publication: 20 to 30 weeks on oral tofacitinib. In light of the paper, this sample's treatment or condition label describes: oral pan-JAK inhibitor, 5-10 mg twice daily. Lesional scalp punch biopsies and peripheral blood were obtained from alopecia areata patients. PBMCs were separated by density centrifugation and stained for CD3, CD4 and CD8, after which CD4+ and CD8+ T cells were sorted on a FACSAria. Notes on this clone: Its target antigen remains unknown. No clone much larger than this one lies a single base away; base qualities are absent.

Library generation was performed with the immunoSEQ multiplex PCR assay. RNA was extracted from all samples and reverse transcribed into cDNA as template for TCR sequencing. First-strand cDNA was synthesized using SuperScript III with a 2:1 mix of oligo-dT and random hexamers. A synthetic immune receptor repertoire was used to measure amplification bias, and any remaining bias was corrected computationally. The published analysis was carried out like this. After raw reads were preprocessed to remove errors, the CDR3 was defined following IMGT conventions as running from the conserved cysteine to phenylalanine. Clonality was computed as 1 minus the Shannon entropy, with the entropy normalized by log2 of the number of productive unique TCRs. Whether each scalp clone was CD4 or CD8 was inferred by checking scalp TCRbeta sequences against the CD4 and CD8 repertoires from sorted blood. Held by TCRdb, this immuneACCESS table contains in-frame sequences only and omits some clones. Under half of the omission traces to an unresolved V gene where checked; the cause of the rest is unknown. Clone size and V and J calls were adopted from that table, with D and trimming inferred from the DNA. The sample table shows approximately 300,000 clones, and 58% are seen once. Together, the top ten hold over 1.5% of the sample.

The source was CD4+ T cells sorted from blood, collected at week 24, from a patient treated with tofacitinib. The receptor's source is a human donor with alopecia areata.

The nucleotide sequence reads as follows: TGCGCCAGCAGCTTCGACAGCTCTGGAAACACCATATATTTT. Its coded protein is CASSFDSSGNTIYF. This receptor chain uses TRBV5-1 and TRBJ1-3; possibly the D gene is TRBD1, per 5 matching bases. Including cysteine and phenylalanine, the CDR3 has 14 amino acids. Just the 42-base CDR3 DNA is kept, in frame starting at base 1. Taken from the germline V gene, the CDR1 and CDR2 loops are SGHRS and YFSETQ. V is clipped by 2 bases and J by 0 bases, and the sequence between their germline boundaries is 6 bases long. Where the CDR3 stops, the reference TRBV5-1 and TRBJ1-3 genes take over; the full variable domain is KAGVTQTPRYLIKTRGQQVTLSCSPISGHRSVSWYQQTPGQGLQFLFEYFSETQRNKGNFPGRFSGRQFSNSRSEMNVSTLELGDSALYLCASSFDSSGNTIYFGEGSWLTVV.